Reported below is one T cell receptor (beta chain). Its antigen is currently unknown. Before being chosen for sequencing, patients had shown CD8+CD57+ cell expansion by flow cytometry. These data are taken from a study of CD8+CD57+ T cells in acquired aplastic anemia. CDR3 and TCR beta VDJ profiling relied on genomic DNA as the template. TCRdb redid the calling of the reads with MiXCR, one entry per CDR3 protein. The sample carries about 260,000 distinct CDR3 sequences, roughly 80% recorded once. Overall study findings and caveats: Around 27 CD8+ CDR3 sequences occurred in both the patients and the controls.

The clonotype originates from a human donor with aplastic anemia. Sample: sorted CD4+, CD8+, or CD8+CD57+ T cells (not recorded which) from PBMCs.

In DNA form, the CDR3 reads TGTGCCAGCAGCCCCCGGGACAGCTACACCTTC. Amino acid sequence: CASSPRDSYTF. The chain couples TRBV7-2 to TRBJ1-2; TRBD1 is a possible D gene (6 bases). The CDR3 is 11 residues long. Trimming removed 5 bases at V and 9 bases at J, with 10 bases between. Germline V gene lookup returns CDR1 SGHTA and CDR2 FQGNSA. Based on the CDR3 plus reference TRBV7-2 and TRBJ1-2, the full variable domain is GAGVSQSPSNKVTEKGKDVELRCDPISGHTALYWYRQSLGQGLEFLIYFQGNSAPDKSGLPSDRFSAERTGGSVSTLTIQRTQQEDSAVYLCASSPRDSYTFGSGTRLTVV.